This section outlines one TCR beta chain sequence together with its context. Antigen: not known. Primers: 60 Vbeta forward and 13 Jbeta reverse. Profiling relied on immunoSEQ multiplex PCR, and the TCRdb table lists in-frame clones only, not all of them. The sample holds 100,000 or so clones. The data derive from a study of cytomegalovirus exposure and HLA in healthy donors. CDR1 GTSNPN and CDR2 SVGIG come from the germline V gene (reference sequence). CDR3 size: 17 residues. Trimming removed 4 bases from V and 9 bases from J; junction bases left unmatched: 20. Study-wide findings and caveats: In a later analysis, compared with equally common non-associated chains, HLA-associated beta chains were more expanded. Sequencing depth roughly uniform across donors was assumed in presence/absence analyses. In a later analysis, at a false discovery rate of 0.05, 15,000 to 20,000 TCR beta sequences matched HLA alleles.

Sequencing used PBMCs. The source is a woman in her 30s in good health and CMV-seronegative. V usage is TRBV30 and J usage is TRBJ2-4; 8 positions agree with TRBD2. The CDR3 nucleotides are TGTGCCTGGATCCCCCGGGGTTTAAGCGGGGGCCTAGGCATTCAGTACTTC. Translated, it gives CAWIPRGLSGGLGIQYF.